The next 19 T cell receptor beta chains were all read from a single sample in a study of T cells after yellow fever vaccination. TCRdb analysed the 5' RACE reads with MiXCR anew, one entry per CDR3 protein. This table holds roughly 500,000 distinct CDR3 sequences, about 19% found once. This material consisted of PBMCs, taken 15 days after the yellow fever booster vaccination. Source of these receptors: a man aged 25 to 40 who received the YFV17D yellow fever vaccine.

V usage is TRBV20-1 and J usage is TRBJ1-5, with D possibly being TRBD1 (6 bases). Germline CDR1 DFQATT, CDR2 SNEGSKA (reference sequence). This CDR3 region has 13 residues. V lost 6 bases, J lost 1 base, and 10 bases lay in between. The DNA of the CDR3 is TGCAGTGCGGGGGGCCCGAGCAATCAGCCCCAGCATTTT. Translating it yields CSAGGPSNQPQHF.

The chain carries TRBV15 and TRBJ2-3; D call uncertain. The CDR3 contains 15 residues. V was shortened by 0 bases and J by 5 bases, with 12 bases between the two germline ends. CDR1 and CDR2 from the germline V gene are LNHNV and YYDKDF (reference sequence). CDR3 sequence (DNA): TGTGCCACCAGCAGAGATGGAGCCAATTTAGATACGCAGTATTTT. Translating gives CATSRDGANLDTQYF.

The rearrangement links TRBV11-2 to TRBJ2-2; D may correspond to TRBD1 or TRBD2 (6 bases each). The CDR3 length is 17 residues. V lost 2 bases, J lost 2 bases, and 15 bases lay in between. Germline values: CDR1 SGHAT, CDR2 FQNNGV. The DNA of the CDR3 is TGTGCCAGCAGCTTATGGGGGGCGTATGATAACACCGGGGAGCTGTTTTTT. Encoded protein: CASSLWGAYDNTGELFF.

V usage is TRBV5-6 and J usage is TRBJ2-2; no firm D call. CDR3 size: 13 residues. V lost 2 bases to trimming and J lost 7 bases, with 9 bases between them. Germline lookup yields CDR1 SGHDT and CDR2 YYEEEE. The CDR3 coding sequence is TGTGCCAGCAGCTTCGCGCGTGGCGGGGAGCTGTTTTTT. Its translation is CASSFARGGELFF. The full variable domain, its missing parts supplied by reference TRBV5-6 and TRBJ2-2, is DAGVTQSPTHLIKTRGQQVTLRCSPKSGHDTVSWYQQALGQGPQFIFQYYEEEERQRGNFPDRFSGHQFPNYSSELNVNALLLGDSALYLCASSFARGGELFFGEGSRLTVL.

The gene calls are TRBV20-1 and TRBJ2-2; 7 nucleotides agree with TRBD1. Germline-derived CDR1 and CDR2 are DFQATT and SNEGSKA (reference sequence). Trimming removed 5 bases from V and 5 bases from J; junction bases left unmatched: 11. This CDR3 region has 15 residues. The CDR3 sequence is CSARLATGRTGELFF. The CDR3 DNA reads as TGCAGTGCTCGTTTGGCGACAGGGAGAACCGGGGAGCTGTTTTTT.

The gene calls are TRBV18 and TRBJ1-1; the D is unclear. Germline assignment: CDR1 KGHSH and CDR2 LQKENI. V lost 2 bases and J 0 bases, leaving 7 bases between the germline ends. The CDR3 is made up of 14 amino acids. CDR3 nucleotide sequence: TGTGCCAGCTCACCAAAGGATCTGAACACTGAAGCTTTCTTT. Protein sequence: CASSPKDLNTEAFF.

The chain recombines TRBV3-1 with TRBJ1-1; no clear D. V was trimmed by 3 bases and J by 1 base, leaving 6 bases between them. The germline V gene encodes CDR1 LGHDT and CDR2 YNNKEL (reference sequence). CDR3 length: 13 amino acids. CDR3 loop: CASSQFQNTEAFF. The CDR3 DNA reads as TGTGCCAGCAGCCAGTTCCAGAACACTGAAGCTTTCTTT.

V gene TRBV29-1 combines with J gene TRBJ2-7, with 9 bases identical to TRBD2. The V gene's germline CDR1 is SQVTM and CDR2 ANQGSEA. This CDR3 region has 13 residues. The junction had 10 bases not matched to a gene; V was cut back by 7 bases and J by 6 bases. Here the CDR3 reads CSARREGISEQYF. The CDR3 DNA reads TGCAGCGCGAGGCGGGAGGGGATTTCCGAGCAGTACTTC.

The chain uses TRBV9 and TRBJ2-6; D not certain. Germline lookup yields CDR1 SGDLS and CDR2 YYNGEE. The CDR3 is 16 amino acids. The V end lost 1 base, the J end lost 1 base, and 9 bases lay between the germline ends. CDR3 sequence: CASSVRVVSGANVLTF. The CDR3 DNA is TGTGCCAGCAGCGTACGAGTTGTTTCTGGGGCCAACGTCCTGACTTTC. The full variable domain, rest sourced from reference TRBV9 and TRBJ2-6, is DSGVTQTPKHLITATGQRVTLRCSPRSGDLSVYWYQQSLDQGLQFLIQYYNGEERAKGNILERFSAQQFPDLHSELNLSSLELGDSALYFCASSVRVVSGANVLTFGAGSRLTVL.

This clonotype was recorded a few times. The rearrangement links TRBV20-1 to TRBJ2-1; 11 bases fit TRBD2. Germline V gives CDR1 DFQATT, CDR2 SNEGSKA (reference sequence). J lost 6 bases, V lost 1 base, and 2 bases had no gene match. CDR3 size: 14 residues. CDR3: CSARGTSGLNEQFF. In DNA, the CDR3 is TGCAGTGCTAGAGGGACTAGCGGGCTCAATGAGCAGTTCTTC.

In this sample, this clonotype turned up a few times. The J gene is TRBJ2-7, the V gene TRBV10-3, with 12 nucleotides matching TRBD2. V trimming: 3 bases; J trimming: 6 bases; junction bases outside the gene matches: 9. Per the germline V gene, CDR1 is ENHRY and CDR2 is SYGVKD. This CDR3 has 16 residues. This CDR3 is CAISEGRTSGKGEQYF. The CDR3 nucleotides are TGTGCCATCAGTGAAGGGAGGACTAGCGGGAAGGGCGAGCAGTACTTC.

This clonotype was observed a few times. The chain uses TRBV20-1 and TRBJ2-3, with TRBD2 matching over 7 bases. Germline V gene lookup returns CDR1 DFQATT and CDR2 SNEGSKA (reference sequence). V lost 8 bases to trimming and J lost 4 bases; unmatched junction nucleotides: 9. The CDR3 is made up of 13 amino acids. CDR3 amino acids: CSSTSLVPDTQYF. CDR3 in DNA: TGCAGTTCGACTAGCTTGGTTCCAGATACGCAGTATTTT.

The genes are TRBV18 and TRBJ1-3; D gene unclear. The CDR3 is 13 amino acids. V was clipped by 2 bases and J by 3 bases, with 5 bases between them. From germline, CDR1 is KGHSH and CDR2 LQKENI. CDR3 region: CASSPGRGNTIYF. As DNA, the CDR3 is TGTGCCAGCTCACCAGGGCGTGGAAACACCATATATTTT. The variable domain in full, with the rest retrieved from reference TRBV18 and TRBJ1-3, is NAGVMQNPRHLVRRRGQEARLRCSPMKGHSHVYWYRQLPEEGLKFMVYLQKENIIDESGMPKERFSAEFPKEGPSILRIQQVVRGDSAAYFCASSPGRGNTIYFGEGSWLTVV.

The V and J genes are TRBV20-1 and TRBJ2-3; 10 bases align to TRBD2. The CDR3 extends over 17 amino acids. J lost 0 bases, V lost 5 bases, and 11 bases had no gene match. Germline V gene sequence: CDR1 DFQATT, CDR2 SNEGSKA (reference sequence). Here the CDR3 reads CSAFIAGGAASTDTQYF. The CDR3 bases are TGCAGTGCTTTCATAGCGGGAGGCGCGGCTAGCACAGATACGCAGTATTTT.

The chain has TRBV29-1 and TRBJ1-2; TRBD1 might be the D (5 bases). The CDR3 consists of 14 residues. CDR1 is SQVTM, CDR2 ANQGSEA, per germline. The V and J ends lost 4 bases and 3 bases respectively, with 15 bases between them. The CDR3 bases are TGCAGCGTTGGACTGCGCGACAGCTACTATGGCTACACCTTC. It specifies CSVGLRDSYYGYTF.

This chain connects TRBV12-3 or TRBV12-4 to TRBJ2-3, with D hard to call. The CDR3 is 11 amino acids. V shed 10 bases and J shed 4 bases, with 9 bases lying between them. Written as DNA, the CDR3 is TGTGCCACCCGTGAGGCAGATACGCAGTATTTT. This sequence encodes CATREADTQYF.

V gene TRBV29-1 combines with J gene TRBJ2-3; TRBD2 agrees at 7 bases. J was trimmed by 4 bases and V by 4 bases; bases with no gene match: 8. Germline V gene sequence: CDR1 SQVTM, CDR2 ANQGSEA. The CDR3 sequence is 14 residues long. The DNA for the CDR3 is TGCAGCGTTGTTACGGTCCGGGGGGCAGATACGCAGTATTTT. Encoded protein: CSVVTVRGADTQYF.

The genes are TRBV24-1 and TRBJ2-3; D gene uncertain. The germline CDR1 and CDR2 sequences are KGHDR and SFDVKD. Trimming cost V 5 bases and J 5 bases, with 4 bases left between them. The CDR3 covers 11 residues. The DNA of the CDR3 is TGTGCCACCAGTGTCGAAGATACGCAGTATTTT. As protein: CATSVEDTQYF.

The gene calls are TRBV16 and TRBJ1-5; D is ambiguous. Trimming pared 0 bases from V and 6 bases from J, leaving 6 bases between. The CDR3 is 13 amino acids. Germline V CDR1 and CDR2: KGHSY, FQNENV. The CDR3 nucleotides read TGTGCCAGCAGCCAATCATGGGTTCAGCCCCAGCATTTT. Protein: CASSQSWVQPQHF.